This TCR beta chain was recovered during a study of human T cells and chemical hapten exposure. Study background: Patients received weekly diphenylcyclopropenone doses to the scalp throughout the approximately 25-week study.

This clonotype has a count of ten or more. TCRdb used MiXCR to reprocess the RACE reads, holding one entry per CDR3 protein. The sample has some 110,000 distinct CDR3 sequences; around 12% are singletons. Time point reported: pre-sensitization, week 0. Treatment here: therapeutic diphenylcyclopropenone sensitization with weekly scalp DPC. Donation of samples came from alopecia patients who were 18 to 70 years old and suitable for DPC. V lost 5 bases and J 8 bases, leaving 7 bases between the germline ends. CDR1 is MDHEN, CDR2 SYDVKM, per germline. The length of the CDR3 is 11 residues. The input for sequencing was whole blood, taken in connection with sensitization to the hapten diphenylcyclopropenone (DPC). The chain is built from TRBV28 and TRBJ2-1, with D hard to call. This receptor was identified in a woman between 45 and 60 years old with alopecia areata. Some clones in this sample may be carry-over from other donors' samples. The DNA of the CDR3 is TGTGCCAGCAGTCTCAGCGATGAGCAGTTCTTC. Amino acid sequence: CASSLSDEQFF.